These 27 T cell receptor beta chains came from one sample sequenced in a study of T cells in Graves' hyperthyroidism and ophthalmopathy. Researchers amplified the TCR beta CDR3 regions from RNA transcripts. The HTBI set primed first-round TCR CDR3 RT-PCR. Each CDR3 protein is one row after TCRdb ran MiXCR on the multiplex PCR reads. The table includes about 570,000 distinct CDR3 sequences, approximately 14% detected once. The sequenced sample was blood. The source is a middle-aged woman with Graves' hyperthyroidism.

The gene calls are TRBV20-1 and TRBJ1-2; D not resolved. The germline gives CDR1 DFQATT, CDR2 SNEGSKA (reference sequence). Trimming shortened V by 0 bases and J by 4 bases, and 6 bases separated the two germline ends. This CDR3 spans 12 amino acids. The CDR3 sequence is CSAREGSYGYTF. The CDR3, as DNA: TGCAGTGCTAGAGAGGGGAGCTATGGCTACACCTTC.

This clonotype came up many times. V and J are TRBV27 and TRBJ1-1; D ambiguous. The CDR3 consists of 14 residues. The ends were cut back, 6 bases at V and 5 bases at J, with 16 bases in the middle. Germline values: CDR1 MNHEY, CDR2 SMNVEV (reference sequence). The CDR3 DNA follows: TGTGCCAGCAGCAGTGGGTTGGGAAAAACTGAAGCTTTCTTT. It yields the protein CASSSGLGKTEAFF.

CDR3 nucleotide sequence: TGTGCCAGTAGTTGGGTGAATCAGCCCCAGCATTTT. Amino acid sequence: CASSWVNQPQHF. The chain has TRBV19 and TRBJ1-5, with no clear D. The V gene lost 5 bases and the J gene lost 4 bases, with 6 bases spanning the gap. CDR1 and CDR2 (germline): LNHDA, SQIVND (reference sequence). The CDR3 runs to 12 residues.

This clonotype was seen ten or more times. V gene TRBV28 combines with J gene TRBJ2-5, with D tentatively TRBD2 (5 bases). The CDR3 has 15 amino acids. Trimming stripped 1 base from V and 5 bases from J, with 14 bases between. Germline V gives CDR1 MDHEN, CDR2 SYDVKM. CDR3 in amino acids: CASSLSRAERETQYF. CDR3 nucleotide sequence: TGTGCCAGCAGTTTATCGAGGGCTGAGAGGGAGACCCAGTACTTC.

This clonotype was recorded many times. J is TRBJ1-4 and V is TRBV2; the D is unclear. V lost 2 bases, J lost 4 bases, and 20 bases lay in between. Germline values: CDR1 SNHLY, CDR2 FYNNEI. This CDR3 is built from 18 residues. This chain's CDR3 is CASSEKVWMWTRNEKLFF. CDR3 DNA sequence: TGTGCCAGCAGTGAAAAGGTGTGGATGTGGACCCGTAATGAAAAACTGTTTTTT.

This clonotype was observed a few times. The chain has TRBV19 and TRBJ1-1; 10 nucleotides match TRBD1. Germline CDR1 and CDR2: LNHDA and SQIVND (reference sequence). The CDR3 spans 15 residues. V trimming: 5 bases; J trimming: 4 bases; junction bases outside the gene matches: 7. The CDR3 region has the DNA TGTGCCAGTAGTCACGGACAGGGGGTGAGCACTGAAGCTTTCTTT. Protein product: CASSHGQGVSTEAFF. Together with reference TRBV19 and TRBJ1-1, the CDR3 gives the full variable domain: DGGITQSPKYLFRKEGQNVTLSCEQNLNHDAMYWYRQDPGQGLRLIYYSQIVNDFQKGDIAEGYSVSREKKESFPLTVTSAQKNPTAFYLCASSHGQGVSTEAFFGQGTRLTVV.

There are many counts of this clonotype. The chain carries TRBV30 and TRBJ1-2; D perhaps matches TRBD1 (6 bases). Germline CDR1 is GTSNPN and CDR2 is SVGIG (reference sequence). V dropped 0 bases and J dropped 4 bases, with 15 bases sitting between them. This CDR3 has 15 residues. CDR3 protein: CAWSVRTANFYGYTF. The DNA of the CDR3 is TGTGCCTGGAGTGTACGGACAGCGAATTTCTATGGCTACACCTTC.

The chain employs TRBV3-1 and TRBJ1-2, with D perhaps TRBD1 (6 bases). CDR1 is LGHDT, CDR2 YNNKEL, per germline (reference sequence). CDR3 length equals 18 residues. V was clipped by 2 bases and J by 1 base, with 20 bases between them. As DNA, the CDR3 is TGTGCCAGCAGCCAAAAGATGCCCCGGGACACAGATAACTATGGCTACACCTTC. Protein sequence: CASSQKMPRDTDNYGYTF.

A remark on this clonotype: This may arise from a read error, as a much more abundant clone is one base away. This chain links TRBV7-9 with TRBJ1-4, with TRBD1 matching over 7 bases. CDR3 size: 15 residues. The germline V gene encodes CDR1 SEHNR and CDR2 FQNEAQ (reference sequence). The CDR3 loop reads CASSWDSASNEKLSF. As DNA, the CDR3 is TGTGCCAGCAGCTGGGACAGCGCCTCAAATGAAAAACTGTCTTTT.

This clonotype has ten or more counts. V and J are TRBV2 and TRBJ2-7; TRBD2 matches at 9 bases. Germline lookup yields CDR1 SNHLY and CDR2 FYNNEI. The CDR3 extends over 15 amino acids. The V and J ends lost 6 bases and 2 bases, in that order; junction bases with no gene match: 8. CDR3 coding DNA: TGTGCCAGCAGAGTCGAAGCGGGAGGCGCCTACGAGCAGTACTTC. It is translated as CASRVEAGGAYEQYF.

This clonotype was seen ten or more times. Since a much larger clone is just one base distant, this may be a read error. The V and J genes are TRBV11-2 and TRBJ2-3; no clear D. CDR1 and CDR2 from the germline V gene are SGHAT and FQNNGV. This CDR3 is 11 amino acids long. Trimming left V 6 bases short and J 2 bases short, with 3 bases between. CDR3 nucleotide sequence: TGTGCCAGCAGAACCACAGATACGCAGTATTTT. Protein: CASRTTDTQYF.

This clonotype has a handful of counts. The chain employs TRBV20-1 and TRBJ2-3; 9 bases match TRBD2. Germline-derived CDR1 and CDR2 are DFQATT and SNEGSKA (reference sequence). This CDR3 comprises 16 residues. Germline trimming cut 7 bases from V and 3 bases from J; bases unmatched to any gene: 14. The CDR3 DNA reads TGCAGTGGGGGGGCTTTTCAGCGGGAGGTAACAGATACGCAGTATTTT. As protein: CSGGAFQREVTDTQYF.

The sample holds many counts of this clonotype. The gene calls are TRBV12-3 or TRBV12-4 and TRBJ2-1; D call uncertain. Trimming stripped 1 base from V and 10 bases from J, with 8 bases between. There are 12 residues in the CDR3. The CDR3 spells CASSLGGQEQFF. The CDR3 DNA reads as TGTGCCAGCAGTTTAGGGGGTCAGGAGCAGTTCTTC.

There are a few counts of this clonotype. The rearrangement links TRBV5-1 to TRBJ1-1, with D perhaps TRBD1 (5 bases). V was cut by 2 bases and J by 6 bases, with 11 bases left in between. The CDR3 extends over 13 amino acids. Germline-derived CDR1 and CDR2 are SGHRS and YFSETQ. CDR3 nucleotides: TGCGCCAGCAGCTTATCCCGGGGCGCTGAAGCTTTCTTT. It codes for CASSLSRGAEAFF.

This clonotype was seen a handful of times. The J gene is TRBJ2-7, the V gene TRBV6-1; weak D call: TRBD1 (5 bases). Trimming cost V 4 bases and J 3 bases, with 13 bases left between them. The CDR3 totals 14 residues. Germline-derived CDR1 and CDR2 are MNHNS and SASEGT. The CDR3 is CASSVQAHGYEQYF. The DNA of the CDR3 is TGTGCCAGCAGTGTACAGGCCCACGGCTACGAGCAGTACTTC.

This clonotype was seen a few times. The V gene is TRBV30, the J gene TRBJ2-1, with D perhaps assigned TRBD1 or TRBD2 (5 bases each). The ends were cut back, 1 base at V and 3 bases at J, with 13 bases in the middle. The germline V gene has CDR1 GTSNPN and CDR2 SVGIG (reference sequence). CDR3 size: 15 residues. The CDR3 sequence: CAWSEPGRGYNEQFF. In DNA, the CDR3 is TGTGCCTGGAGTGAGCCGGGACGGGGCTACAATGAGCAGTTCTTC.

On this clonotype: A much bigger clone sits one base away, suggesting this may be a read error. The gene calls are TRBV7-9 and TRBJ2-3; D tentatively reads TRBD1 or TRBD2 (5 bases each). This CDR3 is built from 15 residues. Germline V CDR1 and CDR2: SEHNR, FQNEAQ (reference sequence). Trimming left V 6 bases short and J 4 bases short, with 17 bases between. The CDR3 reads CASSYLAGSADTQYF. CDR3 in DNA: TGTGCCAGCAGTTACTTGGCAGGGAGCGCAGATACGCAGTATTTT.

The chain recombines TRBV12-3 or TRBV12-4 with TRBJ2-3; D is possibly TRBD2 (6 bases). Trimming pared 5 bases from V and 2 bases from J, leaving 17 bases between. The CDR3 consists of 16 residues. The CDR3: CASSPVGGGPTDTQYF. The CDR3 bases are TGTGCCAGCAGTCCGGTGGGGGGAGGCCCCACAGATACGCAGTATTTT.

This clonotype has just a few counts. The V call is TRBV4-2, the J call TRBJ1-4; 10 nucleotides align to TRBD1. The V gene's germline CDR1 is LGHNA and CDR2 YNFKEQ. CDR3 length: 16 residues. The ends lost 7 bases at V and 0 bases at J; junction bases unmatched: 5. CDR3 sequence (DNA): TGTGCCAGCAACCCGACAGGGGGCTCAACTAATGAAAAACTGTTTTTT. Translated: CASNPTGGSTNEKLFF.

In this sample, this clonotype turned up a few times. The J gene is TRBJ2-2, the V gene TRBV20-1, with D maybe TRBD2 (6 bases). V was cut by 0 bases and J by 0 bases, with 11 bases left in between. The CDR3 has 16 residues. CDR1 DFQATT and CDR2 SNEGSKA come from the germline V gene (reference sequence). In nucleotides, the CDR3 is TGCAGTGCTAGAGATTTGGACTACGCGAACACCGGGGAGCTGTTTTTT. Residues: CSARDLDYANTGELFF.

This clonotype was seen ten or more times. The chain recombines TRBV30 with TRBJ2-3; 10 nucleotides line up with TRBD2. Germline CDR1 is GTSNPN and CDR2 is SVGIG (reference sequence). J was trimmed by 7 bases and V by 3 bases; bases with no gene match: 10. The CDR3 covers 15 residues. As DNA, the CDR3 is TGTGCCTGGAGACGAGCGGGAGGGGATTTGTATACGCAGTATTTT. Protein sequence: CAWRRAGGDLYTQYF.

This clonotype has more than one count but fewer than ten. The chain has TRBV20-1 and TRBJ2-5, with 9 bases lining up with TRBD2. Germline values: CDR1 DFQATT, CDR2 SNEGSKA (reference sequence). V lost 3 bases to trimming and J lost 5 bases; unmatched junction nucleotides: 10. The CDR3 covers 15 residues. This chain's CDR3 is CSASLGAGGWETQYF. The CDR3 nucleotides are TGCAGTGCTAGCTTGGGAGCGGGAGGTTGGGAGACCCAGTACTTC.

The chain is built from TRBV29-1 and TRBJ1-1; D gene unclear. Germline V lookup: CDR1 SQVTM, CDR2 ANQGSEA. This CDR3 has 13 amino acids. V dropped 7 bases and J dropped 1 base, with 13 bases sitting between them. CDR3 amino acids: CSAERQANTEAFF. The CDR3 DNA is TGCAGCGCCGAGAGGCAGGCGAACACTGAAGCTTTCTTT.

This clonotype was seen repeatedly, ten times or more. The rearrangement uses TRBV3-1 and TRBJ2-2; TRBD2 is a possible D gene (6 bases). Germline V gene sequence: CDR1 LGHDT, CDR2 YNNKEL (reference sequence). V was shortened by 7 bases and J by 0 bases, with 9 bases between the two germline ends. The length of the CDR3 is 14 residues. DNA of the CDR3: TGTGCCAGCACCCCGGGAGCGAACACCGGGGAGCTGTTTTTT. Its protein is CASTPGANTGELFF.

This clonotype has ten or more counts. The chain carries TRBV11-2 and TRBJ1-2, with a tentative D call TRBD1 (5 bases). Trimming stripped 8 bases from V and 8 bases from J, with 24 bases between. Germline V lookup: CDR1 SGHAT, CDR2 FQNNGV. The length of the CDR3 is 15 residues. Here the CDR3 DNA reads TGTGCCAGCGACGGGACGGAGGCCGCGATGGGCGGCTACACCTTC. Its protein is CASDGTEAAMGGYTF. Supplemented by reference TRBV11-2 and TRBJ1-2, the full variable domain reads EAGVAQSPRYKIIEKRQSVAFWCNPISGHATLYWYQQILGQGPKLLIQFQNNGVVDDSQLPKDRFSAERLKGVDSTLKIQPAKLEDSAVYLCASDGTEAAMGGYTFGSGTRLTVV.

This clonotype was detected ten times or more. The V gene is TRBV28, the J gene TRBJ2-7; 7 nucleotides align to TRBD1. This CDR3 contains 16 residues. The V gene's germline CDR1 is MDHEN and CDR2 SYDVKM. Trimming at V came to 2 bases and at J to 6 bases, leaving 13 bases not matched to a gene. The CDR3 DNA follows: TGTGCCAGCAGTTTAGGGGCGACAGGGCAAGAAGGCGAGCAGTACTTC. Residues: CASSLGATGQEGEQYF.

This clonotype showed up many times. This chain uses TRBV30 with TRBJ2-3; D gene uncertain. Per germline, CDR1 GTSNPN and CDR2 SVGIG (reference sequence). The CDR3 runs 15 residues. V was clipped by 4 bases and J by 0 bases, with 14 bases between them. The DNA of the CDR3 is TGTGCCTGGAAGGAAGCAACCGATAGCACAGATACGCAGTATTTT. Protein sequence: CAWKEATDSTDTQYF.